The clone carrying this TCR beta chain was seen a few times. Its antigen is still unknown. The PBMC fraction was derived from around 10 ml of fresh peripheral blood. The data derive from a study of Graves' ophthalmopathy and Graves' hyperthyroidism. Broader study findings: Most clonotypes expanded in thyroid above 0.001 frequency were present in blood too.

The CDR3 runs to 14 residues. Germline assignment: CDR1 SGHTA and CDR2 FQGNSA. Between the trimmed V and J ends, which lost 6 bases and 7 bases, there was a span of 16 bases. RNA transcripts yielded amplified TCR beta CDR3 regions. First-round RT-PCR with HTBI primers preceded a second-round multiplex PCR. A single record per CDR3 protein comes from TCRdb applying MiXCR to the multiplex PCR reads. Among 740,000 or so distinct CDR3 sequences listed, 35% to 50% were seen once. This chain joins TRBV7-2 and TRBJ1-5; perhaps TRBD1 as D (5 bases). The clonotype comes from an adult man with Graves' ophthalmopathy. The sample comprised peripheral blood. CDR3 region: CASSLRGSGQPQHF. The CDR3 DNA is TGTGCCAGCAGTTTACGGGGGAGTGGGCAGCCCCAGCATTTT.